Described below is a single T cell receptor (beta chain) sequence and its context. The antigen is unknown. Time point given: pre-treatment baseline. Method: immunoSEQ multiplex PCR; TCRdb's copy keeps in-frame clones and lacks some. The sample contains some 16,000 clones, over 65% of which appear only once. This sample is part of a study of blood T cell dynamics during melanoma immunotherapy. Study-wide results and limits: It remained unknown if the driving T cell clones were melanoma-specific.

The CDR3 extends over 15 amino acids. Per the germline V gene, CDR1 is LNHDA and CDR2 is SQIVND (reference sequence). V lost 4 bases and J 3 bases, leaving 14 bases between the germline ends. The TCR originated in a human donor with melanoma. This chain uses TRBV19 with TRBJ2-3; D is tentatively TRBD1 or TRBD2 (5 bases each). The sample was blood, taken from a patient treated with checkpoint blockade. CDR3 coding DNA: TGTGCCAGTAGTAGGAGAGGGGCCAGGACAGATACGCAGTATTTT. This gives the protein CASSRRGARTDTQYF.